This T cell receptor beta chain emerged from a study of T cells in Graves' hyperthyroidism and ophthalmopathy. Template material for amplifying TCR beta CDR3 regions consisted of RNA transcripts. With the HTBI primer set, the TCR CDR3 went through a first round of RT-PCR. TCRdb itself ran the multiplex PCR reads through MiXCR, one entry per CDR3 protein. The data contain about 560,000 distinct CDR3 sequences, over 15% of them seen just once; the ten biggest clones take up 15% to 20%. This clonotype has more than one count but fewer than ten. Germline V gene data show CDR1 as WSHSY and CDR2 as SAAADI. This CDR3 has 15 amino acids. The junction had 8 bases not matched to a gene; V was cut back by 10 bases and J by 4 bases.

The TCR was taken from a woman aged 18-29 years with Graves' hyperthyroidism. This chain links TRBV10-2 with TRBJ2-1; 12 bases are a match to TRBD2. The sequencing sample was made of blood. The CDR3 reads CATKLAGGHYNEQFF. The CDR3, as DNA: TGCGCCACCAAACTAGCGGGGGGACATTACAATGAGCAGTTCTTC.